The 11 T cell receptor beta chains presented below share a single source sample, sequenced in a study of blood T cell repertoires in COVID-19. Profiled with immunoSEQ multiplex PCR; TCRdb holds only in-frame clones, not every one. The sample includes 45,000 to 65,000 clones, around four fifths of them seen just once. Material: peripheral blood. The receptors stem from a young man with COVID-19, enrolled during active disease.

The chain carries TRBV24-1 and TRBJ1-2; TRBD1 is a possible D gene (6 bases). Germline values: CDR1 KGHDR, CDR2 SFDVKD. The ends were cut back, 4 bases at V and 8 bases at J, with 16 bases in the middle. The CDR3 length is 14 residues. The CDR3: CATSEGGEVDGYTF. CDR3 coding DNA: TGTGCCACCAGTGAAGGGGGAGAAGTGGACGGCTACACCTTC.

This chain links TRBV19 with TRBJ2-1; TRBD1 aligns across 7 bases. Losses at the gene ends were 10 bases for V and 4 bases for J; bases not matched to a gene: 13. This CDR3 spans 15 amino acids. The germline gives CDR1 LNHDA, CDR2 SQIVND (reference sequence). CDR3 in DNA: TGTGCCACTGGTTATTGGACAGGCAAGTACAATGAGCAGTTCTTC. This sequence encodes CATGYWTGKYNEQFF.

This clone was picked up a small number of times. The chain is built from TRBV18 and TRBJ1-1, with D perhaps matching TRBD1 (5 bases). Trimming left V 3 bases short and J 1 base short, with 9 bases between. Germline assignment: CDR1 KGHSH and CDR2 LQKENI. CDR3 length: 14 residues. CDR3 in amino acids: CASSPAGQNTEAFF. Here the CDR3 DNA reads TGTGCCAGCTCACCGGCCGGACAGAACACTGAAGCTTTCTTT. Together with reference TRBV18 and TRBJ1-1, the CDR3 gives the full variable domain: NAGVMQNPRHLVRRRGQEARLRCSPMKGHSHVYWYRQLPEEGLKFMVYLQKENIIDESGMPKERFSAEFPKEGPSILRIQQVVRGDSAAYFCASSPAGQNTEAFFGQGTRLTVV.

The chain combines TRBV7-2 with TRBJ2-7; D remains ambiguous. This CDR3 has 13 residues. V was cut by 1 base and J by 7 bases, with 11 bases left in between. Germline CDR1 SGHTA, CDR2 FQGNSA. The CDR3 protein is CASSLGLASEQYF. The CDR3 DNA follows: TGTGCCAGCAGCTTAGGGTTGGCTTCTGAGCAGTACTTC. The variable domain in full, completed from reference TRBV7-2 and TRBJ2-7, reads GAGVSQSPSNKVTEKGKDVELRCDPISGHTALYWYRQSLGQGLEFLIYFQGNSAPDKSGLPSDRFSAERTGGSVSTLTIQRTQQEDSAVYLCASSLGLASEQYFGPGTRLTVT.

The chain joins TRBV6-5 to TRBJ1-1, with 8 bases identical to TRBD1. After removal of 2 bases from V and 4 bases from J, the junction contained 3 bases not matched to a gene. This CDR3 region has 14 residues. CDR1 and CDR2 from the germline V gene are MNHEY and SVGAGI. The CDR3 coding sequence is TGTGCCAGCAGTTACATGACAGGGGTCACTGAAGCTTTCTTT. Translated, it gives CASSYMTGVTEAFF.

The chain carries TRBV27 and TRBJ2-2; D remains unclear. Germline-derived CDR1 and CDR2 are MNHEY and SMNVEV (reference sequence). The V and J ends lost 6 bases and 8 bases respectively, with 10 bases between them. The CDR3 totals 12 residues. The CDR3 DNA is TGTGCCAGCAGCCTATACTTGGGGGAGCTGTTTTTT. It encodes CASSLYLGELFF.

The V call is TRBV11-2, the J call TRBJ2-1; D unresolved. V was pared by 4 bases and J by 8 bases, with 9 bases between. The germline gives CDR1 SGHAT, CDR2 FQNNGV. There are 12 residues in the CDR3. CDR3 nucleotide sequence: TGTGCCAGCAGCTACCTAGGAGATGAGCAGTTCTTC. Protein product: CASSYLGDEQFF.

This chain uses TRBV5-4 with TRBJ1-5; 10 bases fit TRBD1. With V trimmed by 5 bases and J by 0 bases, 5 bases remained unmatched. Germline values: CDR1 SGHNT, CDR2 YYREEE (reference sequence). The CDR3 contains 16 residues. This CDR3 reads CASSPGTGDSNQPQHF. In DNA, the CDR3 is TGTGCCAGCAGTCCCGGGACAGGGGATAGCAATCAGCCCCAGCATTTT. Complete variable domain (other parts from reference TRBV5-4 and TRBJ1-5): ETGVTQSPTHLIKTRGQQVTLRCSSQSGHNTVSWYQQALGQGPQFIFQYYREEENGRGNFPPRFSGLQFPNYSSELNVNALELDDSALYLCASSPGTGDSNQPQHFGDGTRLSIL.

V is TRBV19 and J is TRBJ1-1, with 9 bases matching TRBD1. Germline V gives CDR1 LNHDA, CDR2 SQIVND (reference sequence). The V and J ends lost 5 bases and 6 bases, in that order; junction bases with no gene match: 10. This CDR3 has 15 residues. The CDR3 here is CASSSPGTGRPEAFF. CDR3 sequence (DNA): TGTGCCAGTAGTTCCCCCGGGACAGGGCGTCCTGAAGCTTTCTTT. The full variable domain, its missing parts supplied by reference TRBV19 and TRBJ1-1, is DGGITQSPKYLFRKEGQNVTLSCEQNLNHDAMYWYRQDPGQGLRLIYYSQIVNDFQKGDIAEGYSVSREKKESFPLTVTSAQKNPTAFYLCASSSPGTGRPEAFFGQGTRLTVV.

As DNA, the CDR3 is TGTGCCAGTAGTATTCAGGGCTCCTCACCTAGCACAGATACGCAGTATTTT. Translation gives CASSIQGSSPSTDTQYF. This chain joins TRBV19 and TRBJ2-3; perhaps TRBD1 as D (5 bases). CDR3 length: 17 residues. V was shortened by 3 bases and J by 0 bases, with 16 bases between the two germline ends. Germline CDR1 is LNHDA and CDR2 is SQIVND (reference sequence).

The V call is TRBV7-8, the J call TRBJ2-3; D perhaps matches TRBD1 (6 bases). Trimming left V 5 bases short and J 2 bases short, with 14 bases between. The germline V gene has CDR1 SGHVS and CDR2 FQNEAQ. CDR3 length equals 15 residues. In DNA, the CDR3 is TGTGCCAGCAGCAAAGACAGGACCGTCACAGATACGCAGTATTTT. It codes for CASSKDRTVTDTQYF.